Listed below are T cell receptor beta chains from one sample, sequenced in a study of blood T cell repertoires in COVID-19. Libraries were prepared by immunoSEQ multiplex PCR; TCRdb keeps only in-frame clonotypes and omits some of them. The data hold roughly 240,000 clones, with 86% observed a single time. Specimen: peripheral blood. The source of these receptors is a woman aged 55-75 years who had recovered from COVID-19. Each CDR3 is given with its conserved first and last residue. A D gene is named only where the DNA matches it firmly. Not every row has a clone size; where given, it reads once, few, many or a size class.

. | TRBJ2-6 | TRBV6-5 | . | TGTGCCGTCGGGTATGACTCTGGGGCCAACGTCCTGACTTTC | CAVGYDSGANVLTF
. | TRBJ2-7 | TRBV28 | . | TGTGCCAGCAGTCCCCCAGGGACAACCTACGAGCAGTACTTC | CASSPPGTTYEQYF
few | TRBJ2-5 | TRBV9 | TRBD2 | TGTGCCAGCAGCGTAGGAGGTCTAGCGGGGGAGACCCAGTACTTC | CASSVGGLAGETQYF
. | TRBJ2-5 | TRBV10-3 | TRBD2 | TGTGCCATCAGTGTTTCGACTAGCGGGGTTTGGCAAGAGACCCAGTACTTC | CAISVSTSGVWQETQYF
. | TRBJ1-6 | TRBV19 | TRBD1 | TGTGCCAGTAGTATAGATCGGCAGGGGGGTTCACCCCTCCACTTT | CASSIDRQGGSPLHF
. | TRBJ1-4 | TRBV19 | . | TGTGCCAGTAGTATTGTTGGGGGGTCCGGAAAACTGTTTTTT | CASSIVGGSGKLFF
few | TRBJ2-6 | TRBV21-1 | . | TGTGCCAGCAGCAAAGCTCAACTTTCCTCTGGGGCCAACGTCCTGACTTTC | CASSKAQLSSGANVLTF
. | TRBJ2-3 | TRBV19 | . | TGTGCCAGTAGTTCGCTAGGAGTTTCTACGCAGTATTTT | CASSSLGVSTQYF
. | TRBJ2-7 | TRBV10-3 | . | TGTGCCATCAGCGGACCCTCCGGGGGCTCCTACGAGCAGTACTTC | CAISGPSGGSYEQYF
once | TRBJ2-7 | TRBV7-2 | TRBD2 | TGTGCCAGCAGCCAACTAGCGGGGGGTGGGTACTTC | CASSQLAGGGYF
few | TRBJ1-1 | TRBV5-1 | . | TGCGCCAGCAGCTACGACAGGAACACTGAAGCTTTCTTT | CASSYDRNTEAFF
. | TRBJ1-5 | TRBV2 | TRBD1 | TGTGCCAGCAGTGGATCGACAGGGGTCCAGCCCCAGCATTTT | CASSGSTGVQPQHF
once | TRBJ1-1 | TRBV7-6 | . | TGTGCCAGCAGCCCCCAGGCCGAGTGGGTTGGTACTGAAGCTTTCTTT | CASSPQAEWVGTEAFF
. | TRBJ1-6 | TRBV5-1 | . | TGCGCCAGCAGCTTGGGGACACCTCGAGTGGATCCCCTCCACTTT | CASSLGTPRVDPLHF
. | TRBJ1-2 | TRBV6-5 | TRBD1 | TGTGCCAGCAGGCCGCCGGGACAGAGAGAAGGCTACACCTTC | CASRPPGQREGYTF
. | TRBJ2-7 | TRBV5-4 | . | TGTGCCAGCAGCCGGGAAGGCGAGCAGTACTTC | CASSREGEQYF
many | TRBJ2-6 | TRBV5-1 | . | TGCGCCAGCAGCTTGGGGCCCACCTCTGGGGCCAACGTCCTGACTTTC | CASSLGPTSGANVLTF
few | TRBJ2-3 | TRBV10-3 | . | TGTGCCATCAGTGGCGGGGATACGCAGTATTTT | CAISGGDTQYF
few | TRBJ2-2 | TRBV5-4 | TRBD1 | TGTGCCAGCAGCTTAATGGGACAGCGATACACCGGGGAGCTGTTTTTT | CASSLMGQRYTGELFF
. | TRBJ1-1 | TRBV7-2 | . | TGTGCCAGCAGCTTACGGGACAAAGGTTGGAACACTGAAGCTTTCTTT | CASSLRDKGWNTEAFF
. | TRBJ1-2 | TRBV2 | . | TGTGCCAGCAGTGAAATAGGACAGAGGTACTATGGCTACACCTTC | CASSEIGQRYYGYTF
. | TRBJ2-7 | TRBV5-1 | TRBD1 | TGCGCCAGCAGCCGAGGACAGGGGTCCTACGAGCAGTACTTC | CASSRGQGSYEQYF
. | TRBJ2-7 | TRBV7-9 | . | TGTGCCAGCAGCCTAACAGGGCTTGAGCAGTACTTC | CASSLTGLEQYF
. | TRBJ2-7 | TRBV5-1 | TRBD1 | TGCGCCAGCAGTTCCACCGGGACAGGGGATGTTTTATTCTACTTC | CASSSTGTGDVLFYF
. | TRBJ1-1 | TRBV27 | . | TGTGCCACCAAAGGGGTACAGACTCCCCAAGCTTTCTTT | CATKGVQTPQAFF
. | TRBJ1-1 | TRBV7-9 | . | TGTGCCAGCAGCCGTGGGGAGGTATTTCCTGAAGCTTTCTTT | CASSRGEVFPEAFF
. | TRBJ2-2 | TRBV7-2 | TRBD1 | TGTGCCAGCAGCCCCAGACAGGGCCGGGAGCTGTTTTTT | CASSPRQGRELFF
. | TRBJ2-5 | TRBV4-1 | . | TGCGCCAGCAGCCAAGCAGAACAAGAGACCCAGTACTTC | CASSQAEQETQYF
. | TRBJ1-4 | TRBV5-1 | . | TGCGCCAGCAGCTTGAACTCAGGAGAAAAACTGTTTTTT | CASSLNSGEKLFF
few | TRBJ2-7 | TRBV6-1 | TRBD2 | TGTGCCAGCAGTGAAAGGGGCGGGAGGATACTTTACTACGAGCAGTACTTC | CASSERGGRILYYEQYF
. | TRBJ2-3 | TRBV4-3 | . | TGCGCCAGCAGCCAAGATAAAGGAAGGAGGGGCACAGATACGCAGTATTTT | CASSQDKGRRGTDTQYF
. | TRBJ1-1 | TRBV27 | . | TGTGCCAGCAGTTTAAATGCAGGGAAAGCTTTCTTT | CASSLNAGKAFF
. | TRBJ2-3 | TRBV5-1 | . | TGCGCCAGCTGGAACGGGGAGAGCACAGATACGCAGTATTTT | CASWNGESTDTQYF
. | TRBJ1-6 | TRBV6-5 | . | TGTGCCAGCAATCCAACAGGGATTAATTCACCCCTCCACTTT | CASNPTGINSPLHF
. | TRBJ2-3 | TRBV18 | TRBD2 | TGTGCCAGTCTGGGACTAGCGGTCTCGGATACGCAGTATTTT | CASLGLAVSDTQYF
once | TRBJ2-3 | TRBV5-1 | TRBD2 | TGCGCCAGCAGCTTGGCGGTTAGCGGGGTCACAGATACGCAGTATTTT | CASSLAVSGVTDTQYF
. | TRBJ1-6 | TRBV6-5 | . | TGTGCCAGCAGGAGACAGTTCTTTAATTCACCCCTCCACTTT | CASRRQFFNSPLHF